What follows is one T cell receptor beta chain and its context. Its antigen remains unknown. Germline lookup yields CDR1 SGHTA and CDR2 FQGNSA. The germline V and J ends were trimmed by 1 base and 7 bases, with 10 bases remaining between them. The CDR3 totals 13 residues. Donors were ostensibly healthy at sampling, although undocumented immune exposures were probable. 13 Jbeta primers and 60 Vbeta primers were used for the PCR. Profiled with immunoSEQ multiplex PCR; TCRdb holds only in-frame clones, not every one. The table shows 200,000 to 250,000 clones, with roughly 83% occurring only once. The data were taken from a study of cytomegalovirus exposure and HLA in healthy donors. Findings of the study overall: In vitro data verified a few CMV-associated chains as specific for CMV antigens. HLA-A and HLA-B allele assignments for most subjects were reportedly predicted accurately using TCR beta sequences. Presence/absence analyses took donor sequencing depth as roughly uniform.

The receptor was isolated from a boy aged 2 to 10 in good health and CMV-seronegative. Material for sequencing was PBMCs. V is TRBV7-2 and J is TRBJ1-2; D call uncertain. The CDR3: CASSLVEGGGYTF. DNA for the CDR3: TGTGCCAGCAGCTTAGTTGAGGGCGGTGGCTACACCTTC.